The 2 T cell receptor beta chains given below trace back to one sample, sequenced in a study of blood T cell repertoires in COVID-19. TCRdb's table, derived via immunoSEQ multiplex PCR, lists solely in-frame clones and lacks some. The sample has about 380,000 clones, approximately 90% seen once. Specimen: PBMCs or T cells enriched from blood (not recorded which). These TCRs come from a young woman who had recovered from COVID-19.

The chain is built from TRBV28 and TRBJ2-1; 8 nucleotides align to TRBD2. This CDR3 spans 15 amino acids. The ends lost 5 bases at V and 4 bases at J; junction bases unmatched: 7. Germline V gene data show CDR1 as MDHEN and CDR2 as SYDVKM. This CDR3 reads CASSPFIAGYNEQFF. The CDR3 DNA reads as TGTGCCAGCAGTCCGTTCATAGCGGGGTACAATGAGCAGTTCTTC.

This rearrangement joins TRBV28 to TRBJ2-6; D perhaps matches TRBD2 (5 bases). Trimming stripped 7 bases from V and 1 base from J, with 8 bases between. The CDR3 covers 14 residues. Per the germline V gene, CDR1 is MDHEN and CDR2 is SYDVKM. In nucleotides, the CDR3 is TGTGCCAGCAAAACGGGATCTGGGGCCAACGTCCTGACTTTC. This encodes CASKTGSGANVLTF.